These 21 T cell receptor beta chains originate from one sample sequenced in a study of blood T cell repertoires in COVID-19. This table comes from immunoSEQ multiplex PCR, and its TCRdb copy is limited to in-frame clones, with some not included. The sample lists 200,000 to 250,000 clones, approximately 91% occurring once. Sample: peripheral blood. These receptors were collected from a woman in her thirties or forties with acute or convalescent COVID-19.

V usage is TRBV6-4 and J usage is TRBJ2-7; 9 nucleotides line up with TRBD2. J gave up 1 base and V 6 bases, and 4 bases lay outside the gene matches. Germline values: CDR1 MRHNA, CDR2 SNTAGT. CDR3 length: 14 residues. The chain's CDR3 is CASRGTSHSYEQYV. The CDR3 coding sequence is TGTGCCAGCAGGGGGACTAGCCATTCCTACGAGCAGTACGTC.

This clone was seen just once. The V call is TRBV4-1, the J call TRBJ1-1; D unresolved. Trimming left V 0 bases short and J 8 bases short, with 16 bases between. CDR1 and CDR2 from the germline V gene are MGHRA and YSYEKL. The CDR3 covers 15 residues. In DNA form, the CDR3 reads TGCGCCAGCAGCCAAGAAGTAGTCGCGGCGGGCGAAGCTTTCTTT. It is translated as CASSQEVVAAGEAFF.

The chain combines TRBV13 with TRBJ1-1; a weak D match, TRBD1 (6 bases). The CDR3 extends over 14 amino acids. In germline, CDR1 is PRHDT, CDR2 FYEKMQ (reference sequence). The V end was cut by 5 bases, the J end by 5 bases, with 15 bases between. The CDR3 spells CASSPTQGITEAFF. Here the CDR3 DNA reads TGTGCCAGCAGCCCTACGCAGGGGATAACTGAAGCTTTCTTT.

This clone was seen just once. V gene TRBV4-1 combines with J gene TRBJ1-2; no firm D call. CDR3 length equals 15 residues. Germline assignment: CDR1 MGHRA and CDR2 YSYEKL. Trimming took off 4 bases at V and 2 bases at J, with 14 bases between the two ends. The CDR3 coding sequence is TGCGCCAGCAGCCCCCGTGAGGGCCAAAACTATGGCTACACCTTC. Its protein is CASSPREGQNYGYTF.

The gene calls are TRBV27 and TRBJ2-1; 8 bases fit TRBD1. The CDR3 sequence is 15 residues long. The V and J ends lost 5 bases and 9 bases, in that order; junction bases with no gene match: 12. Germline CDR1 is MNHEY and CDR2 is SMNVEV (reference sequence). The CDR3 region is CASSAPHQGASEQFF. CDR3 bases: TGTGCCAGCAGTGCGCCGCATCAGGGGGCTAGTGAGCAGTTCTTC.

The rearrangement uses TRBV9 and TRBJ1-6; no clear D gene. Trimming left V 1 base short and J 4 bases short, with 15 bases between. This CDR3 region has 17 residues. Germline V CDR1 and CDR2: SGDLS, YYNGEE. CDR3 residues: CASSVSGLLNYNSPLHF. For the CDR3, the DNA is TGTGCCAGCAGCGTAAGCGGACTGCTGAATTATAATTCACCCCTCCACTTT. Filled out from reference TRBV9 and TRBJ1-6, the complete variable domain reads DSGVTQTPKHLITATGQRVTLRCSPRSGDLSVYWYQQSLDQGLQFLIQYYNGEERAKGNILERFSAQQFPDLHSELNLSSLELGDSALYFCASSVSGLLNYNSPLHFGNGTRLTVT.

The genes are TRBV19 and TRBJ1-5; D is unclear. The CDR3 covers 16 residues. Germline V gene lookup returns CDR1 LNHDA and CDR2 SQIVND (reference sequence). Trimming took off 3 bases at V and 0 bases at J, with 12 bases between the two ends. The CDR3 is CASSMATYYSNQPQHF. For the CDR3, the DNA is TGTGCCAGTAGTATGGCTACTTACTATAGCAATCAGCCCCAGCATTTT.

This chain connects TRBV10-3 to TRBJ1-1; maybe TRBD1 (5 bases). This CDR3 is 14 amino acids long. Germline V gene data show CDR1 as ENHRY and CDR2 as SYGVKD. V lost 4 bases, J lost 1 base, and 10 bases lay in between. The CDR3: CAISGGQTNTEAFF. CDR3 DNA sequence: TGTGCCATCAGTGGAGGACAAACGAACACTGAAGCTTTCTTT.

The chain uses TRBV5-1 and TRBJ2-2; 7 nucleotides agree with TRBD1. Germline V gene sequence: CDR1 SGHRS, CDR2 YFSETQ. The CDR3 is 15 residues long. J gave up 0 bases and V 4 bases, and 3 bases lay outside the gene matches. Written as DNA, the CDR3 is TGCGCCAGCAGCGGGGGACAGTCGAACACCGGGGAGCTGTTTTTT. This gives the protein CASSGGQSNTGELFF.

CDR3: CASASGGSGVKNIQYF. The CDR3 DNA sequence: TGTGCTAGTGCCTCGGGGGGCAGTGGGGTCAAAAACATTCAGTACTTC. J is TRBJ2-4 and V is TRBV12-5; perhaps TRBD2 as D (7 bases). CDR1 LGHNT and CDR2 FRNRAP come from the germline V gene. Deletions cut 7 bases from V and 3 bases from J, with 19 bases between. This CDR3 spans 16 amino acids.

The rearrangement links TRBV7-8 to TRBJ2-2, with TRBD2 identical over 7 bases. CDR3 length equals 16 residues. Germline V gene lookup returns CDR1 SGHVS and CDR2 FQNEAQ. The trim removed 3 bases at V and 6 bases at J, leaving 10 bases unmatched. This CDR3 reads CASSFGGIAGPGELFF. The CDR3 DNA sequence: TGTGCCAGCAGCTTTGGCGGGATAGCGGGTCCCGGGGAGCTGTTTTTT. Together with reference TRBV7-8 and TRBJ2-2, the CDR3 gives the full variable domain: GAGVSQSPRYKVAKRGQDVALRCDPISGHVSLFWYQQALGQGPEFLTYFQNEAQLDKSGLPSDRFFAERPEGSVSTLKIQRTQQEDSAVYLCASSFGGIAGPGELFFGEGSRLTVL.

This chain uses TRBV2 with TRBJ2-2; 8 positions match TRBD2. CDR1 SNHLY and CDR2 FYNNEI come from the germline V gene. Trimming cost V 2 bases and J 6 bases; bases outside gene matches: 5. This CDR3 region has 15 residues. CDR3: CASSERSGVSGELFF. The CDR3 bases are TGTGCCAGCAGTGAACGTAGCGGGGTCTCCGGGGAGCTGTTTTTT.

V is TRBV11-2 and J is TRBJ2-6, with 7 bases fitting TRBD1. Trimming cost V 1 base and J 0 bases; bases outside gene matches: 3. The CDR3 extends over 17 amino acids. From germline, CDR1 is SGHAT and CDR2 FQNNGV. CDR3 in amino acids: CASSLGQGSSGANVLTF. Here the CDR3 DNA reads TGTGCCAGCAGCTTAGGACAGGGCAGCTCTGGGGCCAACGTCCTGACTTTC.

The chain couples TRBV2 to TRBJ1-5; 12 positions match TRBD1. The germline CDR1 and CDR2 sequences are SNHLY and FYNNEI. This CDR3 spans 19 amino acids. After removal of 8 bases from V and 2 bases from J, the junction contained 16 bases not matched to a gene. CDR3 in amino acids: CASWGGRDRGQRGNQPQHF. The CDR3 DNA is TGTGCCAGCTGGGGGGGCCGGGACAGGGGGCAACGAGGCAATCAGCCCCAGCATTTT.

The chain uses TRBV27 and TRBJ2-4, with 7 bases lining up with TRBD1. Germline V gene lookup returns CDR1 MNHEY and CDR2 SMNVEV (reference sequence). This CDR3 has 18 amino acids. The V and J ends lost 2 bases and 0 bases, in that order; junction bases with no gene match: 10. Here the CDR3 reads CASSLRDRLPRAKNIQYF. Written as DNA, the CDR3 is TGTGCCAGCAGTTTAAGGGACAGACTGCCCCGAGCCAAAAACATTCAGTACTTC.

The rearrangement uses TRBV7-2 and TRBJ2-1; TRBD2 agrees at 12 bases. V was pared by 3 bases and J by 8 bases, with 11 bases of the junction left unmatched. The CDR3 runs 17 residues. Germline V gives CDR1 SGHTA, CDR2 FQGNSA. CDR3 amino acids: CASSLTSGGPVWYEQFF. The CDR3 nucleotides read TGTGCCAGCAGCTTGACTAGCGGGGGCCCGGTTTGGTATGAGCAGTTCTTC.

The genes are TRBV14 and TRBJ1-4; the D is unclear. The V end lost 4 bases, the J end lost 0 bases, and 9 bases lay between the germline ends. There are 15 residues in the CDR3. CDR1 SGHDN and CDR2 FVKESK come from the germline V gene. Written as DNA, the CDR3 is TGTGCCAGCAGCCTCCGACACGCAACTAATGAAAAACTGTTTTTT. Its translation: CASSLRHATNEKLFF.

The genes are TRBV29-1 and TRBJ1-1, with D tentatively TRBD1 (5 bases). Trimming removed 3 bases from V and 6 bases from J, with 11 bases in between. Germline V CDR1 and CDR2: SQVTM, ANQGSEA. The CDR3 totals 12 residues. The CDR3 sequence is CSVDGGVAEAFF. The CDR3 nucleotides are TGCAGCGTTGACGGAGGGGTTGCTGAAGCTTTCTTT.

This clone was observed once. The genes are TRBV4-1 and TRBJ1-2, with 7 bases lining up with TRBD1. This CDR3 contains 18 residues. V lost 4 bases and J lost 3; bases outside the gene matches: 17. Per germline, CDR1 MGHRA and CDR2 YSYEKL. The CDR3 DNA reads TGCGCCAGCAGCCCGTCCCCCAGCGTACTAGGGGGCCACTATGGCTACACCTTC. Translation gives CASSPSPSVLGGHYGYTF.

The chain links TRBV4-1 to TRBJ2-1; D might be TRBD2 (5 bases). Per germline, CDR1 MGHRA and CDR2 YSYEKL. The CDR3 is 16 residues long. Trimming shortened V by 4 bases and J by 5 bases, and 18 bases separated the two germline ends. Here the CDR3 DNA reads TGCGCCAGCAGCCGAACATGGACTGATGCCCACAATGAGCAGTTCTTC. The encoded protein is CASSRTWTDAHNEQFF.

The CDR3 nucleotides are TGTGCCAGTAGCCCAACGGGACAGGGTGTAGGCACTGAAGCTTTCTTT. Residues: CASSPTGQGVGTEAFF. The chain uses TRBV19 and TRBJ1-1; 9 nucleotides align to TRBD1. The V and J ends lost 6 bases and 4 bases, in that order; junction bases with no gene match: 12. The CDR3 is 16 residues long. Germline-derived CDR1 and CDR2 are LNHDA and SQIVND (reference sequence). Full variable domain (remainder filled in from reference TRBV19 and TRBJ1-1): DGGITQSPKYLFRKEGQNVTLSCEQNLNHDAMYWYRQDPGQGLRLIYYSQIVNDFQKGDIAEGYSVSREKKESFPLTVTSAQKNPTAFYLCASSPTGQGVGTEAFFGQGTRLTVV.